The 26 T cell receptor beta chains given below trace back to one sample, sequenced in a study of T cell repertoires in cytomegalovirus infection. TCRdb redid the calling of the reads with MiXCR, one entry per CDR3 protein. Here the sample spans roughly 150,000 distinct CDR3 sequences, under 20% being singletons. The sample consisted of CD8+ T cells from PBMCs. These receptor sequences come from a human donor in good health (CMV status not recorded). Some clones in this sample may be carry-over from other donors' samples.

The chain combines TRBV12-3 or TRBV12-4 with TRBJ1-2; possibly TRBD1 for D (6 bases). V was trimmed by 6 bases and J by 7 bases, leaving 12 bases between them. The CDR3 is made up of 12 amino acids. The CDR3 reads CASRSDSIGYTF. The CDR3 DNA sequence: TGTGCCAGCAGGTCGGACAGTATTGGCTACACCTTC.

The CDR3 DNA follows: TGTGCCACCAGTGATCGGACTAGCGGGACACAGACCCAGTACTTC. Its translation: CATSDRTSGTQTQYF. The genes are TRBV24-1 and TRBJ2-5; 12 bases agree with TRBD2. Germline CDR1 KGHDR, CDR2 SFDVKD. The CDR3 is 15 residues long. The V segment lost 3 bases and the J segment 6 bases; nucleotides outside the gene matches: 4.

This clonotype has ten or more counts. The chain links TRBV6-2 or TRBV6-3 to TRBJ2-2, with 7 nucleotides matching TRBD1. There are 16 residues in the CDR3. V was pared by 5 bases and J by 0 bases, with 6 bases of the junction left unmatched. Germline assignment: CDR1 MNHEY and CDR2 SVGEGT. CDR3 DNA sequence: TGTGCCAGCAGTCCCGGACAGGACGCGAACACCGGGGAGCTGTTTTTT. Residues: CASSPGQDANTGELFF.

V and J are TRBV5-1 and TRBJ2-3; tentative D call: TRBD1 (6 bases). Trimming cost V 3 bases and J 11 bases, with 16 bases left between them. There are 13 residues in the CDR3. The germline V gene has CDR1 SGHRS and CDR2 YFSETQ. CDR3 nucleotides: TGCGCCAGCAGCTCCGGACCGGAAGGGGGGCAGTATTTT. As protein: CASSSGPEGGQYF.

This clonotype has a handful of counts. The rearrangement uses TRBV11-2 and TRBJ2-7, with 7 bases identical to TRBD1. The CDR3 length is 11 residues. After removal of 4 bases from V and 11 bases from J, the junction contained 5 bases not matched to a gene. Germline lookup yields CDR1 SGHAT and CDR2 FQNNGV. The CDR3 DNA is TGTGCCAGCAGCTACGGACAGGACAAGTACTTC. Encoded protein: CASSYGQDKYF.

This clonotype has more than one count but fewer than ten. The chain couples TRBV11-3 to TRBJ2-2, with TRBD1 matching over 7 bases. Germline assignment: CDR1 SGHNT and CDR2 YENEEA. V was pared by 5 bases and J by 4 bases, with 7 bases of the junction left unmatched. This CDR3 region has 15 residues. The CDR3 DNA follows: TGTGCCAGCAGCCCCCGCAGGGGGAGCACCGGGGAGCTGTTTTTT. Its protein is CASSPRRGSTGELFF. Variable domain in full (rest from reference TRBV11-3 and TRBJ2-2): EAGVVQSPRYKIIEKKQPVAFWCNPISGHNTLYWYLQNLGQGPELLIRYENEEAVDDSQLPKDRFSAERLKGVDSTLKIQPAELGDSAVYLCASSPRRGSTGELFFGEGSRLTVL.

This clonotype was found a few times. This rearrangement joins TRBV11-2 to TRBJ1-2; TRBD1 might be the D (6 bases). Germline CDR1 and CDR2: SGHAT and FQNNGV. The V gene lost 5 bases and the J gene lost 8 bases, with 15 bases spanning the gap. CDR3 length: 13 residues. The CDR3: CASSPPGTKGYTF. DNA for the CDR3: TGTGCCAGCAGCCCCCCCGGGACAAAAGGCTACACCTTC.

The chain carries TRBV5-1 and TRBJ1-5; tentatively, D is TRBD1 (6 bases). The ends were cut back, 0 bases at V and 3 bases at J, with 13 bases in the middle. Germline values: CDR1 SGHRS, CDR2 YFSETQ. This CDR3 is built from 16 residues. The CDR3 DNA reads TGCGCCAGCAGCTTGGGTGTGGGGGCGGACAATCAGCCCCAGCATTTT. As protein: CASSLGVGADNQPQHF.

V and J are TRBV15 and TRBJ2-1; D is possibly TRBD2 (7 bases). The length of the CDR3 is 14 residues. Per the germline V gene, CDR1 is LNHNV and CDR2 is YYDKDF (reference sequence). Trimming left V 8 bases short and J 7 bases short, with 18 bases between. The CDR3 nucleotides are TGTGCCACCGGACAGCGGGGCCTGAAGAATGAGCAGTTCTTC. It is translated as CATGQRGLKNEQFF.

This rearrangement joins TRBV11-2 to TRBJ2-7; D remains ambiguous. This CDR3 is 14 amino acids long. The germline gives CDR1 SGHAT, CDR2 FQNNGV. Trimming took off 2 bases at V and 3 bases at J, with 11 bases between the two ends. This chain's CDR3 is CASSLNQASYEQYF. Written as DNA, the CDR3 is TGTGCCAGCAGCTTAAATCAGGCGAGCTACGAGCAGTACTTC.

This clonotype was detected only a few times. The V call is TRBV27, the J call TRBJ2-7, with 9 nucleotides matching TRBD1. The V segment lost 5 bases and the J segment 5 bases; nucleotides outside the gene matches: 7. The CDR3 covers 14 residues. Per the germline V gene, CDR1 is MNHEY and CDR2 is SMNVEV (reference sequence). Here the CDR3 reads CASSVGTGKDEQYF. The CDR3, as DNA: TGTGCCAGCAGTGTCGGGACAGGGAAAGACGAGCAGTACTTC.

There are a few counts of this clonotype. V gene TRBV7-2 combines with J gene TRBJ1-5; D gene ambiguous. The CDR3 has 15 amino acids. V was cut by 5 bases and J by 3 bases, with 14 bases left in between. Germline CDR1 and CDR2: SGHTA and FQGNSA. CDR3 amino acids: CASSLDTRFNQPQHF. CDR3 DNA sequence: TGTGCCAGCAGCCTAGATACACGATTCAATCAGCCCCAGCATTTT.

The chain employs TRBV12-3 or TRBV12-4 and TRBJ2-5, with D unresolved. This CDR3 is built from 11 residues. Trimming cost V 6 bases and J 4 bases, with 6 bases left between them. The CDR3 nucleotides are TGTGCCAGCAGCCGAACAGAGACCCAGTACTTC. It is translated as CASSRTETQYF.

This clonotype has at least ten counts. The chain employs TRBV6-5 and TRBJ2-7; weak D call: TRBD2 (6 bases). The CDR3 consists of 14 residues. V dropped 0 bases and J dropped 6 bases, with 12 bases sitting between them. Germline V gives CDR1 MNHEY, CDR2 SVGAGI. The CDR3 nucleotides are TGTGCCAGCAGTTACTCGGGGGGAGAAGCCGAGCAGTACTTC. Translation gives CASSYSGGEAEQYF.

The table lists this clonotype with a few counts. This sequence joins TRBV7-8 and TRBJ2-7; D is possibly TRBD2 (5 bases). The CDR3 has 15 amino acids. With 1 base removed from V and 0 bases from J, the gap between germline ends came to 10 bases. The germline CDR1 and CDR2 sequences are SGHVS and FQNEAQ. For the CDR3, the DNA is TGTGCCAGCAGCTTAGAGGCTAGCAGCTCCTACGAGCAGTACTTC. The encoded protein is CASSLEASSSYEQYF.

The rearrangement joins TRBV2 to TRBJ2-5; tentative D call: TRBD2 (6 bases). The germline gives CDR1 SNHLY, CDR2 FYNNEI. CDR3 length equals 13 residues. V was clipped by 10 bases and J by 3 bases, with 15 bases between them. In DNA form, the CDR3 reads TGTGCCACCCCCCGGGGGATAGAAGAGACCCAGTACTTC. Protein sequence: CATPRGIEETQYF.

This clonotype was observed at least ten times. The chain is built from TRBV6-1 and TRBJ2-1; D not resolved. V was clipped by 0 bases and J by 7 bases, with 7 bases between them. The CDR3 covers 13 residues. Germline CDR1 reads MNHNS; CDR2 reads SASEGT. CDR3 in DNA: TGTGCCAGCAGTGAAGCGCTTCGTAATGAGCAGTTCTTC. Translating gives CASSEALRNEQFF.

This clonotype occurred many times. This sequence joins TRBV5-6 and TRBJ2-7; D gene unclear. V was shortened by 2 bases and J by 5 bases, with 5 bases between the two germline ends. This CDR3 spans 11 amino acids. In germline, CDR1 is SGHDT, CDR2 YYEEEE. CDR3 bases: TGTGCCAGCAGCTTCGGAGACGAGCAGTACTTC. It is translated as CASSFGDEQYF.

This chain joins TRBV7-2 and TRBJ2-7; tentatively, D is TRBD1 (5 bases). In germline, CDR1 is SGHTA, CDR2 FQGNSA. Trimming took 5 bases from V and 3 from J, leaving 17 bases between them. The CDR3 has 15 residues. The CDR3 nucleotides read TGTGCCAGCAGCCTGGAAAGGGGCCCCCTCTACGAGCAGTACTTC. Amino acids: CASSLERGPLYEQYF. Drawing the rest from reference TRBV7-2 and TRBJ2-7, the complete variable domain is GAGVSQSPSNKVTEKGKDVELRCDPISGHTALYWYRQSLGQGLEFLIYFQGNSAPDKSGLPSDRFSAERTGGSVSTLTIQRTQQEDSAVYLCASSLERGPLYEQYFGPGTRLTVT.

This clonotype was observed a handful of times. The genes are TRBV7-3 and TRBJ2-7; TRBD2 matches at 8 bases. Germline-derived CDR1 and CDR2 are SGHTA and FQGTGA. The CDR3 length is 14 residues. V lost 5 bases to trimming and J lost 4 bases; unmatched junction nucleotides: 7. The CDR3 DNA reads TGTGCCAGCAGCCCCGCTAGCGGGCCTTACGAGCAGTACTTC. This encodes CASSPASGPYEQYF.

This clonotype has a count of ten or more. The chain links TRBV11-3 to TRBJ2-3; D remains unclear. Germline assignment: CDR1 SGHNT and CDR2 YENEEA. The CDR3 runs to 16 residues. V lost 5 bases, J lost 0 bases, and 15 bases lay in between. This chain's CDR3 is CASSPQTGRSTDTQYF. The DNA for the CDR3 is TGTGCCAGCAGCCCCCAGACCGGACGGAGCACAGATACGCAGTATTTT.

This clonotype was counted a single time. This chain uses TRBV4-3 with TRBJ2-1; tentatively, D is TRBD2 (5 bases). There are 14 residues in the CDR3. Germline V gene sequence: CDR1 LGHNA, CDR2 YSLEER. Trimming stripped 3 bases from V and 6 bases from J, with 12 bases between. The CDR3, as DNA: TGCGCCAGCAGCCAGTGGACTGGGGTCAATGAGCAGTTCTTC. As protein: CASSQWTGVNEQFF.

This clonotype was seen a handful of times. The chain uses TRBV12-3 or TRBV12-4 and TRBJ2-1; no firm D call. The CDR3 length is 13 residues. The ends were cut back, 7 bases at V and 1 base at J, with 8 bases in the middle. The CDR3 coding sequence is TGTGCCAGCACCCTCCTTTCCTACAATGAGCAGTTCTTC. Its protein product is CASTLLSYNEQFF.

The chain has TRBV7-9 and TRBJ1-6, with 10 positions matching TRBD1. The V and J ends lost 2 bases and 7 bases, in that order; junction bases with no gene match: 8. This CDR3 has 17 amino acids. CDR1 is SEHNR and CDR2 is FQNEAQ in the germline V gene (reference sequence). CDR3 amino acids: CASSLPMAGQGNSPLHF. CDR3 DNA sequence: TGTGCCAGCAGCTTACCCATGGCGGGACAGGGGAATTCACCCCTCCACTTT. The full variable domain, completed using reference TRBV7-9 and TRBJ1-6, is DTGVSQNPRHKITKRGQNVTFRCDPISEHNRLYWYRQTLGQGPEFLTYFQNEAQLEKSRLLSDRFSAERPKGSFSTLEIQRTEQGDSAMYLCASSLPMAGQGNSPLHFGNGTRLTVT.

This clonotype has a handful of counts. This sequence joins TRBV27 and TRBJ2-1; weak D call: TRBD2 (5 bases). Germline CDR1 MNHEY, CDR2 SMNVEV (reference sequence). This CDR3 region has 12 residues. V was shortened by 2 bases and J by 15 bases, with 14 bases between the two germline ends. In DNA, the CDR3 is TGTGCCAGCAGTTTAGGACTCTCGATTTGGTTCTTC. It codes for CASSLGLSIWFF.

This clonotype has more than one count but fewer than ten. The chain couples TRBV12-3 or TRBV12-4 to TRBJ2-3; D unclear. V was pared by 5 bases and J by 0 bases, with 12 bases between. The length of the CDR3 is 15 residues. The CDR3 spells CASSIDMGSTDTQYF. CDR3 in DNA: TGTGCCAGCAGTATCGACATGGGTAGCACAGATACGCAGTATTTT.